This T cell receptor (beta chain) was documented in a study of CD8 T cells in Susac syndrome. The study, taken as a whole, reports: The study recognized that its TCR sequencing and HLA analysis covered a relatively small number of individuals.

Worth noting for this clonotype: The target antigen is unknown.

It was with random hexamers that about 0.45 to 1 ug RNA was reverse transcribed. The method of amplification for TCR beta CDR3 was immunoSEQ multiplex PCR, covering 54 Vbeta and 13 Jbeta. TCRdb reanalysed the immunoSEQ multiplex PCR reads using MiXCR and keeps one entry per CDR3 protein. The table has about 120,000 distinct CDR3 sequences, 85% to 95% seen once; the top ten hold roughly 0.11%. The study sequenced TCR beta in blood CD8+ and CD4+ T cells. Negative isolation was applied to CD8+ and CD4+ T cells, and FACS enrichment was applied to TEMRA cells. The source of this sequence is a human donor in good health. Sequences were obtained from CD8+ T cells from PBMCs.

The CDR3 reads CASKGPSYEQYF. The CDR3 DNA is TGTGCCAGCAAAGGGCCTTCCTACGAGCAGTACTTC. This sequence joins TRBV6-2 or TRBV6-3 and TRBJ2-7, with D hard to call. CDR3 length: 12 amino acids. Trimming shortened V by 7 bases and J by 1 base, and 8 bases separated the two germline ends. Germline CDR1 and CDR2: MNHEY and SVGEGT.